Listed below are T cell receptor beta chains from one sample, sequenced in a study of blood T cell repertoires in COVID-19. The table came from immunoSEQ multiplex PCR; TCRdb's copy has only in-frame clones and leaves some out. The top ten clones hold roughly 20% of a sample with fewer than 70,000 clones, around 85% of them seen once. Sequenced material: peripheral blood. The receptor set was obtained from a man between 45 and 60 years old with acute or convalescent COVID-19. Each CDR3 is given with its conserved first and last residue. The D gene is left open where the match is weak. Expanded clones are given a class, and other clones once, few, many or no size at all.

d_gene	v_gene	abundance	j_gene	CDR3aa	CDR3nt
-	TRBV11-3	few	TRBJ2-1	CASSSNSLQGDNYNEQFF	TGTGCCAGCAGCTCCAACAGTTTACAGGGAGACAACTACAATGAGCAGTTCTTC
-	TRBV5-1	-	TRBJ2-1	CASSLSGGVYNEQFF	TGCGCCAGCAGCTTGTCCGGGGGTGTTTACAATGAGCAGTTCTTC
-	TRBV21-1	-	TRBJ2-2	CASSKRSPRPNTGELFF	TGTGCCAGCAGCAAAAGGAGTCCCCGACCGAACACCGGGGAGCTGTTTTTT
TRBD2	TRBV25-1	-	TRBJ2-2	CASTPWRGGNTGELFF	TGTGCCAGCACTCCTTGGCGGGGGGGCAACACCGGGGAGCTGTTTTTT
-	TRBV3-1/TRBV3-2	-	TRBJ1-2	CASSPREPYGYTF	TGTGCCAGCAGCCCCAGGGAACCCTATGGCTACACCTTC
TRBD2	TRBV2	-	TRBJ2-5	CASSEASGGETQYF	TGTGCCAGCAGTGAGGCTAGCGGGGGAGAGACCCAGTACTTC
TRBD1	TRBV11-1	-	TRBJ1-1	CASSTTGGAYTEAFF	TGTGCCAGCAGCACAACAGGGGGCGCATATACTGAAGCTTTCTTT
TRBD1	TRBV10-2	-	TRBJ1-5	CASSEWDSSVGDQPQHF	TGCGCCAGCAGTGAGTGGGACAGTTCCGTGGGTGATCAGCCCCAGCATTTT
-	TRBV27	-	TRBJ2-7	CASSLKLGGEQYF	TGTGCCAGCAGTTTAAAATTAGGGGGCGAGCAGTACTTC
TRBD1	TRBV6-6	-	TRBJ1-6	CASSTGQGSMYSPLHF	TGTGCCAGCAGTACCGGACAGGGCTCAATGTACTCACCCCTCCACTTT
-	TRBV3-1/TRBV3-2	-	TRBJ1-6	CASSQEVEGGAPLHF	TGTGCCAGCAGCCAAGAAGTTGAGGGGGGGGCACCCCTCCACTTT
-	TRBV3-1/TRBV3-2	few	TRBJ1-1	CASSQEFFGRTDTEAFF	TGTGCCAGCAGCCAAGAATTCTTCGGGAGGACGGACACTGAAGCTTTCTTT
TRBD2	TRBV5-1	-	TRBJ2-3	CASSFGLAGGKASTDTQYF	TGCGCCAGCAGCTTTGGACTAGCGGGGGGGAAAGCTAGCACAGATACGCAGTATTTT
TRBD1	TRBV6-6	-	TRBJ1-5	CASRGGQGVSATQHF	TGTGCCAGCAGGGGGGGCCAGGGGGTCAGTGCGACCCAGCATTTT
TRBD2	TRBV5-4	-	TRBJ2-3	CASSLGTSGGLDTQYF	TGTGCCAGCAGCCTCGGGACTAGCGGGGGGTTAGATACGCAGTATTTT
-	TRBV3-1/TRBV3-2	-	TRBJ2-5	CASSPRGRETQYF	TGTGCCAGCAGCCCCAGAGGCCGCGAGACCCAGTACTTC
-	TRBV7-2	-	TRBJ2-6	CASSTPGLHSGANVLTF	TGTGCCAGCAGCACCCCGGGACTTCACTCTGGGGCCAACGTCCTGACTTTC
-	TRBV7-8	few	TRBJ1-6	CASSLALDFGGPNSPLHF	TGTGCCAGCAGCTTAGCTCTCGATTTCGGGGGACCCAATTCACCCCTCCACTTT
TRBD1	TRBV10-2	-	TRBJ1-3	CASREQGVSSGNTIYF	TGCGCCAGCAGAGAACAGGGGGTGAGCTCTGGAAACACCATATATTTT
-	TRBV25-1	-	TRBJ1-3	CASSELGHGNTIYF	TGTGCCAGCAGTGAACTGGGGCACGGAAACACCATATATTTT
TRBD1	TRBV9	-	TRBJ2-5	CASSVAVSTRGQETQYF	TGTGCCAGCAGCGTCGCCGTTAGTACCAGGGGGCAAGAGACCCAGTACTTC
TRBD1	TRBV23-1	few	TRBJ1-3	CASSQGTGNSGNTIYF	TGCGCCAGCAGTCAAGGGACAGGGAACTCTGGAAACACCATATATTTT
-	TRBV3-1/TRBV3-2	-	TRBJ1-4	CASSQYQDSNEKLFF	TGTGCCAGCAGCCAATATCAGGACAGCAATGAAAAACTGTTTTTT
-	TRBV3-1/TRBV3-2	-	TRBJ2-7	CASSHHKSYEQYF	TGTGCCAGCAGCCATCACAAGTCCTACGAGCAGTACTTC
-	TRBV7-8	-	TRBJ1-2	CASSLHRELNYGYTF	TGTGCCAGCAGCTTACACAGGGAACTTAACTATGGCTACACCTTC
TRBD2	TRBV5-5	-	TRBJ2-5	CASSLAPSGGRQETQYF	TGTGCCAGCAGCCTCGCACCTAGCGGGGGACGCCAAGAGACCCAGTACTTC
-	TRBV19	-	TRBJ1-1	CASSIEDSNTEAFF	TGTGCCAGTAGTATAGAGGACAGTAACACTGAAGCTTTCTTT
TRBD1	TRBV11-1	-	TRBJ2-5	CASSPPDREETQYF	TGTGCCAGCAGCCCACCCGACAGGGAGGAGACCCAGTACTTC
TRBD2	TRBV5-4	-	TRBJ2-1	CASSGSGGGYNEQFF	TGTGCCAGCAGTGGTAGCGGGGGGGGATACAATGAGCAGTTCTTC
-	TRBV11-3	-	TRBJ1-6	CASSLSQDNSPLHF	TGTGCCAGCAGCTTATCTCAGGATAATTCACCCCTCCACTTT
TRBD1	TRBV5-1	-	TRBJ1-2	CASSLATGNYGYTF	TGCGCCAGCAGCTTGGCGACAGGGAACTATGGCTACACCTTC
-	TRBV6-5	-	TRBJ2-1	CASSAGGEQFF	TGTGCCAGCTCTGCAGGGGGGGAGCAGTTCTTC
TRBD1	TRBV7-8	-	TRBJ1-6	CASSGTVYNSPLHF	TGTGCCAGCAGCGGGACAGTCTATAATTCACCCCTCCACTTT
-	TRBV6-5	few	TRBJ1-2	CASSWGRRSGYTF	TGTGCCAGCAGCTGGGGCAGGAGAAGTGGCTACACCTTC
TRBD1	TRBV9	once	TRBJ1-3	CASSRGLSGNTIYF	TGTGCCAGCAGCAGGGGGCTCTCTGGAAACACCATATATTTT
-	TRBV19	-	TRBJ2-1	CASSIARDLYNEQFF	TGTGCCAGTAGTATCGCCAGGGATCTCTACAATGAGCAGTTCTTC
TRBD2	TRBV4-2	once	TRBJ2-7	CASSQDLGGGSYEQYF	TGTGCCAGCAGCCAAGATCTCGGGGGGGGATCCTACGAGCAGTACTTC
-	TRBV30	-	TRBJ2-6	CAWSPRIGRVSSGANVLTF	TGTGCCTGGAGTCCAAGGATCGGCAGGGTGAGCTCTGGGGCCAACGTCCTGACTTTC
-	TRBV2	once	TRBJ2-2	CASSEYVTPTGELFF	TGTGCCAGCAGTGAGTATGTGACACCGACCGGGGAGCTGTTTTTT
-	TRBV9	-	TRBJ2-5	CASSVERPSTETQYF	TGTGCCAGCAGCGTAGAGCGCCCATCGACCGAGACCCAGTACTTC
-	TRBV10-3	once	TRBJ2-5	CAISDTEETQYF	TGTGCCATCAGTGACACCGAGGAGACCCAGTACTTC
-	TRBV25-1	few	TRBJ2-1	CASSRQFRDEQFF	TGTGCCAGCAGCAGACAGTTCAGGGATGAGCAGTTCTTC
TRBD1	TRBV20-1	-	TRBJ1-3	CSASSAGGDPGNTIYF	TGCAGTGCTAGTTCAGCAGGGGGCGACCCTGGAAACACCATATATTTT
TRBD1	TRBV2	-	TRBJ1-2	CASSRTKDRESGYTF	TGTGCCAGCAGCCGAACGAAGGACAGGGAAAGTGGCTACACCTTC
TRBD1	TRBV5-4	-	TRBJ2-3	CASSPPLRDSIWDTQYF	TGTGCCAGCAGCCCCCCCCTCCGGGACAGCATATGGGATACGCAGTATTTT
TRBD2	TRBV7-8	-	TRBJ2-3	CASSPDRGGAGDTQYF	TGTGCCAGCAGCCCCGACCGGGGGGGGGCAGGAGATACGCAGTATTTT
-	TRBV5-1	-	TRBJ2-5	CASSLGRQETQYF	TGCGCCAGCAGCTTGGGCAGACAAGAGACCCAGTACTTC
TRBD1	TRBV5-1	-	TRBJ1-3	CASSHGGQGRNTIYF	TGCGCCAGCAGCCACGGCGGACAGGGCAGAAACACCATATATTTT
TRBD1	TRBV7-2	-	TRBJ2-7	CASSVDRGRTYEQYF	TGTGCCAGCAGCGTCGACAGGGGGCGCACCTACGAGCAGTACTTC
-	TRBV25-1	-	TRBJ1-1	CASSARSGAEAFF	TGTGCCAGCAGTGCCCGTTCCGGGGCTGAAGCTTTCTTT
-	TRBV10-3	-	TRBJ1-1	CAIISAGGTEAFF	TGTGCCATCATTTCAGCTGGGGGGACTGAAGCTTTCTTT
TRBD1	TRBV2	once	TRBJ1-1	CASSEVPGQRNTEAFF	TGTGCCAGCAGTGAAGTGCCGGGACAGAGAAACACTGAAGCTTTCTTT
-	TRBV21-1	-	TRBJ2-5	CASSKKQRGGLETQYF	TGTGCCAGCAGCAAGAAGCAGCGGGGGGGCTTGGAGACCCAGTACTTC
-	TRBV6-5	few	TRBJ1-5	CASIQGNSNQPQHF	TGTGCCAGCATTCAGGGGAATAGCAATCAGCCCCAGCATTTT
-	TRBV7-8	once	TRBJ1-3	CASSLRGIGNTIYF	TGTGCCAGCAGCTTAAGGGGTATTGGAAACACCATATATTTT
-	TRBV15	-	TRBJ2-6	CATSRDRSSGANVLTF	TGTGCCACCAGCAGAGATCGGTCGAGTGGGGCCAACGTCCTGACTTTC
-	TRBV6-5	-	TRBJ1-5	CATFTSRAQPQHF	TGTGCCACCTTTACGAGCCGAGCCCAGCCCCAGCATTTT
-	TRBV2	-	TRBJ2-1	CASSEARGYSYNEQFF	TGTGCCAGCAGTGAAGCGCGGGGATACTCCTACAATGAGCAGTTCTTC
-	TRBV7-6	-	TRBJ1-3	CASSSSQGNTIYF	TGTGCCAGCAGCTCCAGTCAGGGGAACACCATATATTTT
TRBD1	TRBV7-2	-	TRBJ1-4	CASSLGDRINEKLFF	TGTGCCAGCAGCTTAGGGGACAGAATCAATGAAAAACTGTTTTTT